A selection of T cell receptor beta chains follows, all from one sample in a study of blood T cell repertoires in COVID-19. TCRdb keeps only in-frame clones here, not all; method: immunoSEQ multiplex PCR. The profile shows more than 150,000 clones, about 85% of them singletons. Sequencing was carried out using PBMCs or T cells enriched from blood (not recorded which). These receptors were taken from a woman in her forties or fifties who had recovered from COVID-19. Both conserved end residues are part of each CDR3. D genes are given only for firm matches. Clone size is given for some rows only: seen once, a few or many times, or a class if the clone is expanded.

TRBV5-1	NA	TRBD1	TRBJ1-5	TGCGCCAGCAGCCCCGGGACAGGGCATAGGCGGGGTCAGCCCCAGCATTTT	CASSPGTGHRRGQPQHF
TRBV4-2	NA	NA	TRBJ1-4	TGTGCCAGCATTCCCCCAATGGGTCAGAAGCGTGAAAAACTGTTTTTT	CASIPPMGQKREKLFF
TRBV30	NA	TRBD2	TRBJ2-2	TGTGCCTGGAGTGTAAGAGGCCGGACTAGACTTTCATGGGGCGGGGAGCTGTTTTTT	CAWSVRGRTRLSWGGELFF
TRBV6-1	NA	NA	TRBJ1-2	TGTGCCAGCAGTGAGCGAGGACCGAGGGATTGGGGTGGGTCCTACACCTTC	CASSERGPRDWGGSYTF
TRBV28	once	NA	TRBJ2-3	TGTGCCAGCAGTCAAACAGTCGCAGATACGCAGTATTTT	CASSQTVADTQYF
TRBV3-1/TRBV3-2	NA	TRBD1	TRBJ2-7	TGTGCCAGCAGCCGACGGACAGGGGTAGACGAGCAGTACTTC	CASSRRTGVDEQYF
TRBV7-2	NA	NA	TRBJ1-2	TGTGCCAGCAGCTCAGGTTGGGATGGCTACACCTTC	CASSSGWDGYTF
TRBV7-9	NA	TRBD1	TRBJ1-1	TGTGCCAGCAGCCGGGGACAGGTGGACGCTTTCTTT	CASSRGQVDAFF
TRBV7-9	NA	TRBD1	TRBJ1-1	TGTGCCAGCAGCGGGACAGTGAACACTGAAGCTTTCTTT	CASSGTVNTEAFF
TRBV28	NA	TRBD1	TRBJ1-1	TGTGCCAGCAGTTCGTACGGGACAGAGAACACTGAAGCTTTCTTT	CASSSYGTENTEAFF
TRBV27	NA	NA	TRBJ1-6	TGTGCCAGCAGTTTAGGGGGCCGGAGCTCCTATAATTCACCCCTCCACTTT	CASSLGGRSSYNSPLHF
TRBV9	NA	NA	TRBJ1-3	TGTGCCAGCAGCCCCGAGGGTCTAACTGGAAACACCATATATTTT	CASSPEGLTGNTIYF
TRBV2	few	NA	TRBJ1-6	TGTGCCAGCAGAGTCAGGGCGAGAACCTCCTATAATTCACCCCTCCACTTT	CASRVRARTSYNSPLHF
TRBV11-3	NA	TRBD2	TRBJ2-2	TGTGCCAGCAGCTTGGGTCGAACTAGCGACACCGGGGAGCTGTTTTTT	CASSLGRTSDTGELFF
TRBV5-1	few	TRBD2	TRBJ2-7	TGCGCCAGCAGCCCAACCGGTAATAGCGGGGGGGCCTACGAGCAGTACTTC	CASSPTGNSGGAYEQYF
TRBV10-3	NA	NA	TRBJ1-1	TGTGCCATCAGTGCGGCGGGGGGTGCTGAAGCTTTCTTT	CAISAAGGAEAFF
TRBV7-9	NA	NA	TRBJ1-4	TGTGCCAGCAGCCGGGGGGGTCAGGAAAAACTGTTTTTT	CASSRGGQEKLFF
TRBV4-1	NA	TRBD1	TRBJ2-7	TGCGCCAGCAGCCCGGGCGGGACAGGCACCTACGAGCAGTACTTC	CASSPGGTGTYEQYF
TRBV4-2	NA	NA	TRBJ1-3	TGTGCCAGCAGCCACGGACAGATATCTGGAAACACCATATATTTT	CASSHGQISGNTIYF
TRBV3-1/TRBV3-2	NA	NA	TRBJ2-3	TGTGCCAGCAGCCAACTGGGGGCCCCAGATACGCAGTATTTT	CASSQLGAPDTQYF
TRBV5-1	NA	NA	TRBJ1-3	TGCGCCAGCAGCTTGCAGGGGTCGGGAAACACCATATATTTT	CASSLQGSGNTIYF
TRBV7-2	NA	NA	TRBJ1-1	TGTGCCAGCAGATCGGGACACCCGAACACTGAAGCTTTCTTT	CASRSGHPNTEAFF
TRBV12-5	few	NA	TRBJ2-7	TGTGCTAGTGGGTTAAGGGATCCGGGAGAGCAGTACTTC	CASGLRDPGEQYF
TRBV29-1	NA	NA	TRBJ1-6	TGCAGCGTTGCGCAGGCGACCTCCTCGCCCCTCCACTTT	CSVAQATSSPLHF
TRBV19	NA	NA	TRBJ2-5	TGTGCCAGTAGTATGTGGGGGCCGGAGACCCAGTACTTC	CASSMWGPETQYF
TRBV2	NA	TRBD2	TRBJ2-1	TGTGCCAGCAGTGAAGGACTAGCGGGAAGGAATGAGCAGTTCTTC	CASSEGLAGRNEQFF
TRBV10-1	NA	TRBD1	TRBJ1-1	TGCGCCGCCGTAACAGGGGGTACTGAAGCTTTCTTT	CAAVTGGTEAFF
TRBV10-2	NA	TRBD2	TRBJ2-7	TGCGCCAGCAGTTTTAGCGGGCAATCCTACGAGCAGTACTTC	CASSFSGQSYEQYF
TRBV7-2	NA	NA	TRBJ2-4	TGTGCCAGCAGCTTAGTGTTCTCCGCGATTAACATTCAGTACTTC	CASSLVFSAINIQYF
TRBV7-2	NA	NA	TRBJ1-1	TGTGCCAGCAGCTTACGGGAGAGGAAAACTGAAGCTTTCTTT	CASSLRERKTEAFF
TRBV24-1	NA	NA	TRBJ1-1	TGTGCCACCAGTGATCGTCGACAGCTGGAAGCTTTCTTT	CATSDRRQLEAFF
TRBV6-5	NA	NA	TRBJ1-1	TGTGCCAGCAGCCGGACAGAGACTGAAGCTTTCTTT	CASSRTETEAFF
TRBV5-4	few	NA	TRBJ2-7	TGTGCCAGCAGCTTAACGGGGACCTACGAGCAGTACTTC	CASSLTGTYEQYF
TRBV6-5	NA	NA	TRBJ2-6	TGTGCCAGCAGTTACCAATCATCTGGGGCCAACGTCCTGACTTTC	CASSYQSSGANVLTF
TRBV27	once	NA	TRBJ2-7	TGTGCCAGCAGTTTAGCGGGTAACAGGGGAGGCGAGCAGTACTTC	CASSLAGNRGGEQYF
TRBV20-1	once	NA	TRBJ1-2	TGCAGTGCTAGTCTCAGGGTCGCCTATGGCTACACCTTC	CSASLRVAYGYTF
TRBV12-3/TRBV12-4	NA	NA	TRBJ1-2	TGTGCCAGCAGTTTTGAGGGTTATGGCTACACCTTC	CASSFEGYGYTF
TRBV4-3	NA	TRBD2	TRBJ2-1	TGCGCCAGCAGCCACGGACTAGCGGGAAGCTATGAGCAGTTCTTC	CASSHGLAGSYEQFF
TRBV11-1	NA	TRBD1	TRBJ1-6	TGTGCCAGCAGCCCGACAGGGACAATAAATTCACCCCTCCACTTT	CASSPTGTINSPLHF
TRBV5-1	NA	NA	TRBJ2-7	TGCGCCAGCAGCTTGGAAAACAGAGTTGCCGAGCAGTACTTC	CASSLENRVAEQYF
TRBV11-2	once	TRBD1	TRBJ1-1	TGTGCCAGCAGCCTGGGACAGGGGTCCCCAGCTTTCTTT	CASSLGQGSPAFF
TRBV6-5	NA	NA	TRBJ2-5	TGTGCCAGCAGGCGGCGGGCCGGAGAGACCCAGTACTTC	CASRRRAGETQYF